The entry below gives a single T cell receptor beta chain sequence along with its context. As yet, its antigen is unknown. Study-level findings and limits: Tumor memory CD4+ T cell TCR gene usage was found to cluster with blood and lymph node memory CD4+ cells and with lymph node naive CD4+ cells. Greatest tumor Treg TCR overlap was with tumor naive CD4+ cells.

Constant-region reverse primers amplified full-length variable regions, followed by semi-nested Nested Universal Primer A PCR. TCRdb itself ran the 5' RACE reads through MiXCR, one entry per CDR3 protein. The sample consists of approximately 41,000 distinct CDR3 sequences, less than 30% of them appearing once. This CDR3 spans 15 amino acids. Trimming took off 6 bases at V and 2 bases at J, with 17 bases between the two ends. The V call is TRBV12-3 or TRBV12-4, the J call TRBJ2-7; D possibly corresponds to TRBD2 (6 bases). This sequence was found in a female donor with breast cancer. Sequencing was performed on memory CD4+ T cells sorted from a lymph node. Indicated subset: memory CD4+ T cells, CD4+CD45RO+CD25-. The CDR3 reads CASSFGGVPAYEQYF. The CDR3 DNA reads TGTGCCAGCAGCTTCGGCGGGGTACCAGCCTACGAGCAGTACTTC.